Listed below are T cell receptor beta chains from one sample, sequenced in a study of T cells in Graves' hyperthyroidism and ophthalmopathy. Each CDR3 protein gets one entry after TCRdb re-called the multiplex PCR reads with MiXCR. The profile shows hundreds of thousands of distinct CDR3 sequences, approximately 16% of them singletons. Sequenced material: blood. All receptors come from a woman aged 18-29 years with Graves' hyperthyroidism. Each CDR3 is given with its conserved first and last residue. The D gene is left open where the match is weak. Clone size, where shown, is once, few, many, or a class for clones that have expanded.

TGTGCCAGCAGAGAGGAGGTGGGGGAGAGCAATCAGCCCCAGCATTTT,CASREEVGESNQPQHF,.,TRBV2,TRBJ1-5,many
TGCAGCGTTGGGGGTACTGGAAACACCATATATTTT,CSVGGTGNTIYF,.,TRBV29-1,TRBJ1-3,few
TGTGCCACCAGTGACTTCCCGGCTACCGGGGATGAAAAACTGTTTTTT,CATSDFPATGDEKLFF,.,TRBV24-1,TRBJ1-4,.
TGTGCCAACAGTCGACCTGGGGGTCCATCCGATACGCAGTATTTT,CANSRPGGPSDTQYF,.,TRBV6-1,TRBJ2-3,.
TGTGCCAGCAGTGTGACTAGCGGGAGACAAGAGACCCAGTACTTC,CASSVTSGRQETQYF,TRBD2,TRBV6-1,TRBJ2-5,.
TGCGCCAGCAGCTTGGAACAGGCCGCACGCACAGATACGCAGTATTTT,CASSLEQAARTDTQYF,.,TRBV5-1,TRBJ2-3,many
TGTGCCAGCCAGCCCGGTATAAGTAGGAGCTACACCTTC,CASQPGISRSYTF,.,TRBV12-3/TRBV12-4,TRBJ1-2,many
TGTGCCAGTCGACTCGGACAGGGTGGTGGCGCCTTC,CASRLGQGGGAF,TRBD1,TRBV2,TRBJ1-2,.
TGCAGTGCTAGAGATTATGGGGGGACCTACGAGCAGTACTTC,CSARDYGGTYEQYF,.,TRBV20-1,TRBJ2-7,.
TGTGCCACATTGGACACTAGCGGGAAGAGCACAGATACGCAGTATTTT,CATLDTSGKSTDTQYF,TRBD2,TRBV19,TRBJ2-3,.
TGCAGTGCTAGAGATTTTCAGCGGGACGGATCTAGCACAGATACGCAGTATTTT,CSARDFQRDGSSTDTQYF,TRBD2,TRBV20-1,TRBJ2-3,.
TGTGCCAGCAGGCTAATCGGGACAGGGGGCAATCAGCCCCAGCATTTT,CASRLIGTGGNQPQHF,TRBD1,TRBV2,TRBJ1-5,few
TGTGCCAGCAGAACAGGGGAGGTTGAAGCTTTCTTT,CASRTGEVEAFF,TRBD1,TRBV7-9,TRBJ1-1,many
TGCAGTGCTCGGGACCTGTACCAAGAGACCCAGTACTTC,CSARDLYQETQYF,.,TRBV20-1,TRBJ2-5,few
TGTGCCAGCAGCTTAGAAATAGCGGGTCAGACTGGCTACACCTTC,CASSLEIAGQTGYTF,.,TRBV7-9,TRBJ1-2,.
TGTGCCAGCTCACCTTTCAGCAGCGGGGGCGGAGGGACTGAAGCTTTCTTT,CASSPFSSGGGGTEAFF,.,TRBV18,TRBJ1-1,many
TGCGCCAGCAGCCAAGGGGACAGGGGTGGCACTGAAGCTTTCTTT,CASSQGDRGGTEAFF,TRBD1,TRBV4-3,TRBJ1-1,few
TGCAGCGCCGAGGATAGCGGTTCCCGAAATACGCAGTATTTT,CSAEDSGSRNTQYF,.,TRBV29-1,TRBJ2-3,.
TGCGCCAGCAGCCCTCAACGAGCGGTAAGCTCCTACGAGCAGTACTTC,CASSPQRAVSSYEQYF,.,TRBV5-1,TRBJ2-7,few
TGTGCCACCAGCCCCCGAGACCCGAACACCGGGGAGCTGTTTTTT,CATSPRDPNTGELFF,.,TRBV24-1,TRBJ2-2,.
TGCAGCGCCTCGGACGGATATCTGAACACTGAAGCTTTCTTT,CSASDGYLNTEAFF,.,TRBV29-1,TRBJ1-1,many
TGTGCCAGCAGTGAAGGCGTTGTTCGAGTCCTCTCCTACGAGCAGTACTTC,CASSEGVVRVLSYEQYF,.,TRBV2,TRBJ2-7,many
TGCAGTGCCGTACACACGAATACGCAGTATTTT,CSAVHTNTQYF,.,TRBV20-1,TRBJ2-3,many